This T cell receptor beta chain was found in a study of T cell repertoires in cytomegalovirus infection. Background on the study: Based on public TCR beta signatures, there were indications of CMV infection and of a matching HLA type.

Study results and limitations: HLA-C-restricted, CMV-specific TCR beta clonotypes were dominant ex vivo.

Points on this clonotype: What it binds is unknown.

Germline V gene sequence: CDR1 DFQATT, CDR2 SNEGSKA (reference sequence). V was clipped by 6 bases and J by 8 bases; unmatched bases: 14. The CDR3 totals 16 residues. TCRdb used MiXCR to reprocess the reads, holding one entry per CDR3 protein. The sample has more than 650,000 distinct CDR3 sequences; about a third are singletons. The source material was PBMCs. The chain uses TRBV20-1 and TRBJ1-6; 9 bases map to TRBD1. The sequence was collected from a human donor in good health (CMV status not recorded). Some clones in this sample may be carry-over from other donors' samples. Here the CDR3 DNA reads TGCAGTGCCAATAGGTCAGGACAGGGGAGTTATTCACCCCTCCACTTT. Protein: CSANRSGQGSYSPLHF.